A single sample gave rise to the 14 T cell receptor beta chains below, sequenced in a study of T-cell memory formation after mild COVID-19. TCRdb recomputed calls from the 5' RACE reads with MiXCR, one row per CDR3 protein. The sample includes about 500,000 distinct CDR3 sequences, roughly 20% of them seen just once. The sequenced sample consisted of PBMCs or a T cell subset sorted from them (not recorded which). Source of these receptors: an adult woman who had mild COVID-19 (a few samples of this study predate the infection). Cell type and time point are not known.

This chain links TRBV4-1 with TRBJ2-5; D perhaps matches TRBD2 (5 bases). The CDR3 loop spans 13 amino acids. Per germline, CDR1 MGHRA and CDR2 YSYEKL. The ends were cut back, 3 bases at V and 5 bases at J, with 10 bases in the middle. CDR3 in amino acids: CASSQASRETQYF. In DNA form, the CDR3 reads TGCGCCAGCAGCCAGGCTAGCAGGGAGACCCAGTACTTC.

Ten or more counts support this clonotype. CDR3 protein: CASSLSSGTDTQYF. CDR3 sequence (DNA): TGTGCCAGCAGCTTATCCTCCGGCACAGATACGCAGTATTTT. V and J are TRBV5-4 and TRBJ2-3; D gene unclear. The germline V and J ends were trimmed by 2 bases and 1 base, with 8 bases remaining between them. The germline CDR1 and CDR2 sequences are SGHNT and YYREEE (reference sequence). There are 14 residues in the CDR3.

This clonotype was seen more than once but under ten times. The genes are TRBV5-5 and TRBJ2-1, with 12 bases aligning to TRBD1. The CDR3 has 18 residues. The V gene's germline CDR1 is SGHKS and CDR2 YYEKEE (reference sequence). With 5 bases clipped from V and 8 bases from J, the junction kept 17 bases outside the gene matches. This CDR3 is CASRLGDRGLTNDDEQFF. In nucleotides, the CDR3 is TGTGCCAGCAGGCTCGGGGACAGGGGGCTGACGAACGATGATGAGCAGTTCTTC.

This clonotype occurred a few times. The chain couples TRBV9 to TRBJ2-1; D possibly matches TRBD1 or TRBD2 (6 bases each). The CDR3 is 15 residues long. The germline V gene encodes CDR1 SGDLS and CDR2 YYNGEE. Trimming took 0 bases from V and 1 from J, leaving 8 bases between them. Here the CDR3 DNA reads TGTGCCAGCAGCGTAGGGGGGGCGTCCTACAATGAGCAGTTCTTC. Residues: CASSVGGASYNEQFF.

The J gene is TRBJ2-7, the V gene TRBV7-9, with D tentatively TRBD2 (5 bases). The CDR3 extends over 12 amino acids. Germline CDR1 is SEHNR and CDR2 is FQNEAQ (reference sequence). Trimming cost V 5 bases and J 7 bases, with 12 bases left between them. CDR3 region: CASSPGLGEQYF. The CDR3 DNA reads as TGTGCCAGCAGCCCCGGACTGGGTGAGCAGTACTTC.

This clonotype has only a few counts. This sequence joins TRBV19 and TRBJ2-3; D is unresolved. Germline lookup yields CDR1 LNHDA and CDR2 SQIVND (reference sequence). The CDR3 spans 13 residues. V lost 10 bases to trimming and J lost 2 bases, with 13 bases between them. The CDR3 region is CATNRAPTDTQYF. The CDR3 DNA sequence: TGTGCCACAAATAGGGCTCCCACAGATACGCAGTATTTT.

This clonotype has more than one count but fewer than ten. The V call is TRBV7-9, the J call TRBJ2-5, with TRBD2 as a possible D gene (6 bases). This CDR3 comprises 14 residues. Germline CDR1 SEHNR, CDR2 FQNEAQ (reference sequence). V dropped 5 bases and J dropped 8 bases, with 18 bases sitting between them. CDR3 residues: CASSNSGDFGTQYF. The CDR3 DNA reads TGTGCCAGCAGCAACAGTGGGGACTTTGGAACCCAGTACTTC.

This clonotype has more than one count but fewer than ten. The DNA for the CDR3 is TGTGCCAGCAGCCAAGATAAGACCTACACTGAAGCTTTCTTT. Translating it yields CASSQDKTYTEAFF. This sequence joins TRBV4-2 and TRBJ1-1, with D uncertain. With 0 bases removed from V and 3 bases from J, the gap between germline ends came to 8 bases. CDR1 is LGHNA and CDR2 is YNFKEQ in the germline V gene. The CDR3 spans 14 residues.

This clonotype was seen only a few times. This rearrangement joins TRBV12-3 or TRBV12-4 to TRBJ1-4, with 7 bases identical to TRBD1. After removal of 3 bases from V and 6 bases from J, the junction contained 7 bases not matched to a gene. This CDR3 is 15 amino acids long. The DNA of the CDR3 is TGTGCCAGCAGTTTTGGGAGGGGGCGCGATGAAAAACTGTTTTTT. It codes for CASSFGRGRDEKLFF.

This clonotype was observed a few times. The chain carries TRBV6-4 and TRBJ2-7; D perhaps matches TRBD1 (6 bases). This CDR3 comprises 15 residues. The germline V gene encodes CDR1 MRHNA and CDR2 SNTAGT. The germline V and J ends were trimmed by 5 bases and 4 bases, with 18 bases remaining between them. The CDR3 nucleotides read TGTGCCAGCAGTTCTGCCGGGACAAGGGTTTACGAGCAGTACTTC. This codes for CASSSAGTRVYEQYF.

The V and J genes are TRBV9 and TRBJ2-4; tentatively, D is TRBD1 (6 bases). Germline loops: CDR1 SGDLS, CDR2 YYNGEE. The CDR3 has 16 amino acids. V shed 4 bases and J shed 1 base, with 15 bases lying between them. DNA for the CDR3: TGTGCCAGCAGCACAGACAGGTGGGGGGCCAAAAACATTCAGTACTTC. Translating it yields CASSTDRWGAKNIQYF.

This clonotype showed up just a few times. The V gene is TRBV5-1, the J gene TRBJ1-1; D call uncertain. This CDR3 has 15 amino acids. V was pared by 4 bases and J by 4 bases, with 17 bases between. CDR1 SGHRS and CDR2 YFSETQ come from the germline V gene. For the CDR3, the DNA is TGCGCCAGCAGCGCCTGGACCGGAGGTAGCACTGAAGCTTTCTTT. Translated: CASSAWTGGSTEAFF. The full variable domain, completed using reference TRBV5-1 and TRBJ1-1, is KAGVTQTPRYLIKTRGQQVTLSCSPISGHRSVSWYQQTPGQGLQFLFEYFSETQRNKGNFPGRFSGRQFSNSRSEMNVSTLELGDSALYLCASSAWTGGSTEAFFGQGTRLTVV.

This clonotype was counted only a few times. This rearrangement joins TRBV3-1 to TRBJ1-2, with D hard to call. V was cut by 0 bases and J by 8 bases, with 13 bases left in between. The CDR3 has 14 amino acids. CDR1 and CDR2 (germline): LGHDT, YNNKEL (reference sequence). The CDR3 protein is CASSQEGRFIGYTF. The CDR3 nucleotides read TGTGCCAGCAGCCAAGAGGGCAGGTTTATCGGCTACACCTTC.

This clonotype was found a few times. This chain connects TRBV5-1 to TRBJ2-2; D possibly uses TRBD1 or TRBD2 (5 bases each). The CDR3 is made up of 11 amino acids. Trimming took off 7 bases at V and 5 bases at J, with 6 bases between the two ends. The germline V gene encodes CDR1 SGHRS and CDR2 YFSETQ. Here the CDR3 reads CASEGTGELFF. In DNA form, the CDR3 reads TGCGCCAGCGAGGGGACCGGGGAGCTGTTTTTT.